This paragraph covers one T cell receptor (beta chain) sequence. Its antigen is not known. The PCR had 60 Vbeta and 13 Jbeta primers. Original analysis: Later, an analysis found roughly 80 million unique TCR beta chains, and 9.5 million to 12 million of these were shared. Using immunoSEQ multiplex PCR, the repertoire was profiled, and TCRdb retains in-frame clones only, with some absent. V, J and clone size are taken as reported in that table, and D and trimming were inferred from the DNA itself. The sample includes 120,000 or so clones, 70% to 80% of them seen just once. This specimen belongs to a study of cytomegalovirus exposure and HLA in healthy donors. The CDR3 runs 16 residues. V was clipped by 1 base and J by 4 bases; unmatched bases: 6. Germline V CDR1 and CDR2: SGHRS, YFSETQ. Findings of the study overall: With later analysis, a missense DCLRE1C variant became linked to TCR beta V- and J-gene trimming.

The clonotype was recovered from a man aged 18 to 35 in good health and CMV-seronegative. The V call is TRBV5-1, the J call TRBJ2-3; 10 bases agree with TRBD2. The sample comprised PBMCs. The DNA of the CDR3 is TGCGCCAGCAGCTTGTCTCCTAGCGGGAGCTCAGATACGCAGTATTTT. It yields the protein CASSLSPSGSSDTQYF.